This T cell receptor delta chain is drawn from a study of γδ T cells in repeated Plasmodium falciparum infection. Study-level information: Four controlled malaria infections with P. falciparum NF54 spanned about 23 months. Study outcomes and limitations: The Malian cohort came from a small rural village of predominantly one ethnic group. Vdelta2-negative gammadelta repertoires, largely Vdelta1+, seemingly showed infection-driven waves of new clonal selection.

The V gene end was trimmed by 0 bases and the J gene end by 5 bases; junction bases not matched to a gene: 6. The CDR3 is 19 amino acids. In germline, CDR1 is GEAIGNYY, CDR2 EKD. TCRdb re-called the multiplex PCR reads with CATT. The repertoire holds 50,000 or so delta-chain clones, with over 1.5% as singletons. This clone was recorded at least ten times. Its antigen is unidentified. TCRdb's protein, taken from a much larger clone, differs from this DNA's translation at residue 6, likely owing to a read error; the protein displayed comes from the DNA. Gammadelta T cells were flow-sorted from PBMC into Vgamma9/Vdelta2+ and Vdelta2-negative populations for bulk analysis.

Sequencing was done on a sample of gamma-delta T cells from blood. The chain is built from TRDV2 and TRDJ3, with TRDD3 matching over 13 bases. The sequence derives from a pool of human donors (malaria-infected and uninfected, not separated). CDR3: CACDTPLGDTLGDTRQMFF. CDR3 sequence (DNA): TGTGCCTGTGACACCCCACTGGGGGATACGCTGGGGGACACCCGACAGATGTTTTTC.